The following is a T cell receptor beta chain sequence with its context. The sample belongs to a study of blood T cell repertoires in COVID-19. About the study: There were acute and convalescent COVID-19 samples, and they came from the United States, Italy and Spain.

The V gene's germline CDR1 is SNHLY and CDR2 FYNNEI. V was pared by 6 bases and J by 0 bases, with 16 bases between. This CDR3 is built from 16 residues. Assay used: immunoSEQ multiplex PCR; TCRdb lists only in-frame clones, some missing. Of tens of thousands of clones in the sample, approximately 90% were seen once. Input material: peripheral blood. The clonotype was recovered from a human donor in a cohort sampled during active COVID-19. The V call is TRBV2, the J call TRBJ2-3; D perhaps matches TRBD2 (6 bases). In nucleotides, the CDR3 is TGTGCCAGCAGACGGGTAGCGGATTCTAGCACAGATACGCAGTATTTT. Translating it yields CASRRVADSSTDTQYF.